This entry concerns a single T cell receptor beta chain. Its specificity is unknown. Each and every patient relapsed after autologous stem cell transplantation, and patients got differing brentuximab vedotin exposure. Under best response, outcomes were complete response, partial response or progressive disease. The data originate from a study of PD-1 blockade in classical Hodgkin lymphoma. Whole-study findings and limits: CD4+ TCR diversity climbed significantly by C4D1, unlike CD8+ TCR diversity.

The CDR3 is made up of 15 amino acids. Germline CDR1 is LNHDA and CDR2 is SQIVND (reference sequence). V was pared by 3 bases and J by 1 base, with 10 bases between. Some clones are missing from TCRdb's copy, which holds only in-frame ones; the method was immunoSEQ multiplex PCR. The sample holds around 41,000 clones, around 78% seen once. Sequenced here: peripheral blood mononuclear cells (PBMCs), sampled at baseline. The J gene is TRBJ2-1, the V gene TRBV19; perhaps TRBD1 as D (5 bases). The sequence derives from a human donor with classical Hodgkin lymphoma. The CDR3 protein is CASSMDPGSYNEQFF. The CDR3, as DNA: TGTGCCAGTAGTATGGACCCAGGGTCCTACAATGAGCAGTTCTTC.